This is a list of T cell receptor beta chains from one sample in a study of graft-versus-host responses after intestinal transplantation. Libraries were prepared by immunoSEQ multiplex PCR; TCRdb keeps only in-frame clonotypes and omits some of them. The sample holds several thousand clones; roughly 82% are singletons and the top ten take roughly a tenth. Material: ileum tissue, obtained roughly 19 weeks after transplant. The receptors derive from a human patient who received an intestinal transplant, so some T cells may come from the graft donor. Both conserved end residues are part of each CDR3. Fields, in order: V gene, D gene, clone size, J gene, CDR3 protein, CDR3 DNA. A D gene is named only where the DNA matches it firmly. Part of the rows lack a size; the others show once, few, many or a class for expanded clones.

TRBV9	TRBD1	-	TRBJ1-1	CASSVVRTGNTEAFF	TGTGCCAGCAGCGTAGTTAGGACAGGAAACACTGAAGCTTTCTTT
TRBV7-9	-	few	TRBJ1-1	CASSFDTGRNTEAFF	TGTGCCAGCAGCTTTGATACAGGGAGGAACACTGAAGCTTTCTTT
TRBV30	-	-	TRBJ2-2	CAWSVGDPGELFF	TGTGCCTGGAGTGTAGGGGACCCCGGGGAGCTGTTTTTT
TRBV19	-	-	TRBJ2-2	CASSPPAGELFF	TGTGCCAGTAGTCCTCCGGCCGGGGAGCTGTTTTTT
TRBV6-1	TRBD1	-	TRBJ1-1	CASRGQGLMNTEAFF	TGTGCCAGCAGGGGACAGGGTCTCATGAACACTGAAGCTTTCTTT
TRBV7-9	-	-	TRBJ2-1	CASSLSLSSDYNEQFF	TGTGCCAGCAGCTTATCATTGTCTAGCGACTACAATGAGCAGTTCTTC
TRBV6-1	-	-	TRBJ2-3	CASSQQADTQYF	TGTGCCAGCAGTCAGCAGGCAGATACGCAGTATTTT
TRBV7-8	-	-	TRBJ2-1	CASSLVTGDEQFF	TGTGCCAGCAGCTTAGTGACCGGGGATGAGCAGTTCTTC
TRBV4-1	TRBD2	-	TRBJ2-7	CASSLPGLATYEQYF	TGCGCCAGCAGCCTGCCGGGACTAGCTACCTACGAGCAGTACTTC
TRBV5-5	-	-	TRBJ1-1	CASSPGAGEGTEAFF	TGTGCCAGCAGCCCAGGTGCAGGGGAGGGCACTGAAGCTTTCTTT
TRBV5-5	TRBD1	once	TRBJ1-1	CASSPDRGSVLNTEAFF	TGTGCCAGCAGCCCGGACAGGGGGTCGGTGCTGAACACTGAAGCTTTCTTT
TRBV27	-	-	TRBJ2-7	CASSLSWQGLAAYEQYF	TGTGCCAGCAGTTTATCTTGGCAAGGTTTAGCCGCCTACGAGCAGTACTTC
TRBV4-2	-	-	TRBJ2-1	CASSRGAWEDYNEQFF	TGTGCCAGCAGCCGCGGTGCGTGGGAAGATTACAATGAGCAGTTCTTC
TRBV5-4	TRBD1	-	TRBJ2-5	CASSTGGEETQYF	TGTGCCAGCAGCACAGGGGGCGAGGAGACCCAGTACTTC
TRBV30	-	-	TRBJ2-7	CAWSVKAAYEQYF	TGTGCCTGGAGTGTAAAAGCCGCCTACGAGCAGTACTTC
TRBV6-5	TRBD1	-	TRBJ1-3	CASSYWTGYLDTIYF	TGTGCCAGCAGTTACTGGACAGGGTATTTGGACACCATATATTTT